The 28 T cell receptor beta chains below all came from one sample that was sequenced in a study of cytomegalovirus exposure and HLA in healthy donors. The PCR ran on 60 Vbeta and 13 Jbeta primers. TCRdb's table, derived via immunoSEQ multiplex PCR, lists solely in-frame clones and lacks some. The table shows over 150,000 clones, with roughly 80% occurring only once. The sample was PBMCs. All receptors come from a woman between 35 and 50 years old in good health and CMV-seronegative.

This chain uses TRBV6-1 with TRBJ1-5; D ambiguous. The CDR3 covers 15 residues. Germline CDR1 and CDR2: MNHNS and SASEGT. V shed 1 base and J shed 3 bases, with 10 bases lying between them. CDR3 nucleotides: TGTGCCAGCAGTGAAGGGAGGTCGTTCAATCAGCCCCAGCATTTT. It is translated as CASSEGRSFNQPQHF.

V and J are TRBV5-1 and TRBJ2-3; D is perhaps TRBD1 (5 bases). Germline CDR1 SGHRS, CDR2 YFSETQ. This CDR3 comprises 13 residues. V lost 3 bases, J lost 3 bases, and 8 bases lay in between. The CDR3 protein is CASSSRQTDTQYF. The CDR3 DNA reads TGCGCCAGCAGCTCTCGACAGACAGATACGCAGTATTTT. Based on the CDR3 plus reference TRBV5-1 and TRBJ2-3, the full variable domain is KAGVTQTPRYLIKTRGQQVTLSCSPISGHRSVSWYQQTPGQGLQFLFEYFSETQRNKGNFPGRFSGRQFSNSRSEMNVSTLELGDSALYLCASSSRQTDTQYFGPGTRLTVL.

The V and J genes are TRBV19 and TRBJ1-5, with D perhaps TRBD1 (5 bases). CDR1 and CDR2 from the germline V gene are LNHDA and SQIVND (reference sequence). Trimming removed 0 bases at V and 7 bases at J, with 16 bases between. CDR3 length equals 16 residues. The chain's CDR3 is CASSIDGGTLGQPQHF. The CDR3 bases are TGTGCCAGTAGTATAGATGGGGGGACTTTGGGGCAGCCCCAGCATTTT.

The V gene is TRBV5-1, the J gene TRBJ1-4, with D possibly being TRBD1 (5 bases). The germline V and J ends were trimmed by 0 bases and 3 bases, with 9 bases remaining between them. CDR3 length equals 15 residues. Looked up from germline, CDR1 is SGHRS and CDR2 is YFSETQ. CDR3 sequence reads: CASSLGDSPNEKLFF. The DNA for the CDR3 is TGCGCCAGCAGCTTGGGTGACAGCCCTAATGAAAAACTGTTTTTT. Together with reference TRBV5-1 and TRBJ1-4, the CDR3 gives the full variable domain: KAGVTQTPRYLIKTRGQQVTLSCSPISGHRSVSWYQQTPGQGLQFLFEYFSETQRNKGNFPGRFSGRQFSNSRSEMNVSTLELGDSALYLCASSLGDSPNEKLFFGSGTQLSVL.

The rearrangement joins TRBV5-1 to TRBJ1-2, with 9 nucleotides matching TRBD1. CDR3 length: 13 amino acids. Germline V gene data show CDR1 as SGHRS and CDR2 as YFSETQ. V was pared by 5 bases and J by 7 bases, with 6 bases of the junction left unmatched. The CDR3, as DNA: TGCGCCAGCAGTGGGACAGGGTCTAGTGGCTACACCTTC. It translates to CASSGTGSSGYTF.

V usage is TRBV6-1 and J usage is TRBJ1-1; D unclear. Per germline, CDR1 MNHNS and CDR2 SASEGT. V was pared by 1 base and J by 5 bases, with 8 bases between. This CDR3 region has 13 residues. CDR3 protein: CASSEGHRTEAFF. The CDR3 DNA is TGTGCCAGCAGTGAAGGACACCGGACTGAAGCTTTCTTT.

The gene calls are TRBV5-1 and TRBJ1-1; D perhaps matches TRBD1 (6 bases). Germline V CDR1 and CDR2: SGHRS, YFSETQ. The CDR3 consists of 13 residues. Trimming removed 3 bases from V and 5 bases from J, with 11 bases in between. The CDR3 region is CASSWTDGTEAFF. CDR3 bases: TGCGCCAGCAGCTGGACAGATGGGACTGAAGCTTTCTTT.

The chain links TRBV6-6 to TRBJ1-5; D possibly corresponds to TRBD1 (6 bases). The V gene lost 7 bases and the J gene lost 4 bases, with 11 bases spanning the gap. Germline lookup yields CDR1 MNHNY and CDR2 SVGAGI (reference sequence). This CDR3 is 13 amino acids long. CDR3 sequence reads: CASKDSRNQPQHF. The DNA for the CDR3 is TGTGCCAGCAAGGACAGTAGGAATCAGCCCCAGCATTTT.

The genes are TRBV27 and TRBJ1-6; D may be TRBD1 (6 bases). The CDR3 has 14 amino acids. Germline assignment: CDR1 MNHEY and CDR2 SMNVEV (reference sequence). Trimming pared 5 bases from V and 14 bases from J, leaving 19 bases between. In DNA form, the CDR3 reads TGTGCCAGCAGTCGGCACCGGGACACCTTCACCCTCCACTTT. Protein product: CASSRHRDTFTLHF.

The V call is TRBV6-1, the J call TRBJ2-7; no reliable D call. Trimming took off 3 bases at V and 1 base at J, with 4 bases between the two ends. Germline values: CDR1 MNHNS, CDR2 SASEGT. This CDR3 region has 12 residues. The CDR3, as DNA: TGTGCCAGCAGTGACTTATCCTACGAGCAGTACTTC. Translation gives CASSDLSYEQYF.

The J gene is TRBJ2-7, the V gene TRBV28; TRBD1 matches 8 bases. CDR3 size: 14 residues. Germline V gives CDR1 MDHEN, CDR2 SYDVKM. The V segment lost 6 bases and the J segment 4 bases; nucleotides outside the gene matches: 8. CDR3 loop: CASRAGGARYEQYF. CDR3 nucleotides: TGTGCCAGCAGAGCAGGGGGCGCGAGGTACGAGCAGTACTTC.

The CDR3 bases are TGTGCCAGCAGGAGCGGGACGGACTATGGCTACACCTTC. This gives the protein CASRSGTDYGYTF. The V and J genes are TRBV2 and TRBJ1-2, with D perhaps matching TRBD1 (5 bases). Germline CDR1 and CDR2: SNHLY and FYNNEI. Trimming shortened V by 6 bases and J by 3 bases, and 11 bases separated the two germline ends. The CDR3 runs 13 residues.

The CDR3 loop reads CASSSGTGGGVGYF. The CDR3 nucleotides are TGTGCCAGCAGCTCGGGGACAGGGGGCGGAGTGGGGTACTTC. The rearrangement links TRBV5-6 to TRBJ2-7, with TRBD1 matching over 12 bases. The germline CDR1 and CDR2 sequences are SGHDT and YYEEEE. Unmatched junction bases numbered 10, after V lost 3 bases and J lost 12 bases. CDR3 length: 14 residues.

The rearrangement uses TRBV7-8 and TRBJ2-2, with 11 bases matching TRBD1. The CDR3 has 16 amino acids. Germline V gene sequence: CDR1 SGHVS, CDR2 FQNEAQ. V lost 3 bases and J lost 4; bases outside the gene matches: 4. As DNA, the CDR3 is TGTGCCAGCAGCTTGGGGACAGGGGGTATCACCGGGGAGCTGTTTTTT. It encodes CASSLGTGGITGELFF.

The chain is built from TRBV28 and TRBJ1-1, with TRBD1 as a possible D gene (6 bases). The V end lost 3 bases, the J end lost 1 base, and 18 bases lay between the germline ends. The germline CDR1 and CDR2 sequences are MDHEN and SYDVKM. CDR3 length equals 17 residues. Here the CDR3 reads CASSFGGGGARNTEAFF. CDR3 DNA sequence: TGTGCCAGCAGTTTTGGGGGCGGGGGCGCGCGGAACACTGAAGCTTTCTTT. Full variable domain (remainder filled in from reference TRBV28 and TRBJ1-1): DVKVTQSSRYLVKRTGEKVFLECVQDMDHENMFWYRQDPGLGLRLIYFSYDVKMKEKGDIPEGYSVSREKKERFSLILESASTNQTSMYLCASSFGGGGARNTEAFFGQGTRLTVV.

This clone was recorded once. The chain joins TRBV28 to TRBJ1-2; D unclear. Germline CDR1 is MDHEN and CDR2 is SYDVKM. The V gene lost 3 bases and the J gene lost 4 bases, with 6 bases spanning the gap. The CDR3 runs 12 residues. The CDR3, as DNA: TGTGCCAGCAGTTTCGTGAGCTATGGCTACACCTTC. Its protein product is CASSFVSYGYTF.

Only a few counts were recorded for this clone. The chain has TRBV5-1 and TRBJ2-5; 8 bases match TRBD2. The J call is uncertain, as TRBJ2-7 better fits the DNA end. Germline loops: CDR1 SGHRS, CDR2 YFSETQ. The CDR3 sequence is 20 residues long. CDR3 in DNA: TGCGCCAGCAGCCCTAGGGGCGGGTCAACATTAATACTAGCGGCGTACGAGCAGTACTTC. Its translation is CASSPRGGSTLILAAYEQYF.

The rearrangement joins TRBV10-1 to TRBJ2-7; TRBD1 matches 7 bases. Germline values: CDR1 WNHNN, CDR2 SYGVQD (reference sequence). Trimming cost V 8 bases and J 3 bases; bases outside gene matches: 10. This CDR3 spans 14 amino acids. This CDR3 reads CASERTGRGYEQYF. In nucleotides, the CDR3 is TGCGCCAGCGAAAGGACAGGAAGAGGCTACGAGCAGTACTTC.

This chain uses TRBV5-1 with TRBJ2-7; D possibly corresponds to TRBD1 (5 bases). This CDR3 region has 12 residues. CDR1 and CDR2 (germline): SGHRS, YFSETQ. The ends were cut back, 2 bases at V and 6 bases at J, with 9 bases in the middle. CDR3 protein: CASSLGAGEQYF. CDR3 in DNA: TGCGCCAGCAGCTTAGGGGCCGGCGAGCAGTACTTC. Together with reference TRBV5-1 and TRBJ2-7, the CDR3 gives the full variable domain: KAGVTQTPRYLIKTRGQQVTLSCSPISGHRSVSWYQQTPGQGLQFLFEYFSETQRNKGNFPGRFSGRQFSNSRSEMNVSTLELGDSALYLCASSLGAGEQYFGPGTRLTVT.

The chain employs TRBV23-1 and TRBJ1-4; D unclear. TRBV23-1 counts as an open reading frame of uncertain function. Deletions cut 4 bases from V and 2 bases from J, with 8 bases between. The CDR3 is 14 residues long. In nucleotides, the CDR3 is TGCGCCAGCAGTCTTGAGGCGACTAATGAAAAACTGTTTTTT. Its translation is CASSLEATNEKLFF.

DNA for the CDR3: TGTGCCAGCAGTGACCCACCTCCGGGACATTCCTACGAGCAGTACTTC. Its protein product is CASSDPPPGHSYEQYF. The chain is built from TRBV2 and TRBJ2-7; a weak D match, TRBD1 (6 bases). CDR3 size: 16 residues. Trimming left V 3 bases short and J 1 base short, with 16 bases between. Germline-derived CDR1 and CDR2 are SNHLY and FYNNEI. The whole variable domain, remainder taken from reference TRBV2 and TRBJ2-7, is EPEVTQTPSHQVTQMGQEVILRCVPISNHLYFYWYRQILGQKVEFLVSFYNNEISEKSEIFDDQFSVERPDGSNFTLKIRSTKLEDSAMYFCASSDPPPGHSYEQYFGPGTRLTVT.

The chain recombines TRBV21-1 with TRBJ2-5; the table assigns TRBD2, which was not confirmed against the DNA. TRBV21-1 is assigned pseudogene status. The CDR3 extends over 15 amino acids. The CDR3 DNA is TGTGCCAGCAGCAAAGCGCCACCCCGGTGGGAGACCCAGTACTTC. It is translated as CASSKAPPRWETQYF.

The J gene is TRBJ1-5, the V gene TRBV18, with D possibly TRBD1 on 5 matching bases. The CDR3 is 13 residues long. Trimming stripped 4 bases from V and 6 bases from J, with 10 bases between. Germline assignment: CDR1 KGHSH and CDR2 LQKENI. CDR3 bases: TGTGCCAGCTCACGGGGGGAGGGTCAGCCCCAGCATTTT. Its protein product is CASSRGEGQPQHF.

This clone was picked up a small number of times. This chain joins TRBV11-3 and TRBJ1-1, with D unresolved. There are 13 residues in the CDR3. V was cut by 3 bases and J by 4 bases, with 9 bases left in between. CDR1 and CDR2 from the germline V gene are SGHNT and YENEEA. The CDR3 bases are TGTGCCAGCAGCTTCGACGGGAGCACTGAAGCTTTCTTT. It codes for CASSFDGSTEAFF.

The chain has TRBV11-3 and TRBJ1-1, with D possibly matching TRBD1 (6 bases). CDR1 SGHNT and CDR2 YENEEA come from the germline V gene. CDR3 length: 14 residues. The V gene lost 5 bases and the J gene lost 3 bases, with 13 bases spanning the gap. The CDR3, as DNA: TGTGCCAGCAGCCCAGGGGTTTGGGACACTGAAGCTTTCTTT. Protein product: CASSPGVWDTEAFF.

This clone was counted a few times. The rearrangement joins TRBV6-1 to TRBJ2-5; 11 positions match TRBD1. Trimming cost V 4 bases and J 1 base; bases outside gene matches: 8. This CDR3 comprises 17 residues. The germline gives CDR1 MNHNS, CDR2 SASEGT. The CDR3 DNA reads as TGTGCCAGCAGTGTAAGGCTGGGACAGGGGGGCCAAGAGACCCAGTACTTC. Protein product: CASSVRLGQGGQETQYF.

The rearrangement joins TRBV30 to TRBJ2-7, with TRBD1 identical over 9 bases. CDR3 length: 14 amino acids. Germline CDR1 and CDR2: GTSNPN and SVGIG (reference sequence). V was pared by 2 bases and J by 7 bases, with 9 bases of the junction left unmatched. The CDR3: CAWSLWTGDGEQYF. DNA of the CDR3: TGTGCCTGGAGTTTATGGACAGGGGATGGGGAGCAGTACTTC.

The V and J genes are TRBV2 and TRBJ1-5; D is unclear. Deletions cut 2 bases from V and 2 bases from J, with 19 bases between. From germline, CDR1 is SNHLY and CDR2 FYNNEI. The CDR3 loop spans 18 amino acids. The chain's CDR3 is CASSENSVGRLGNQPQHF. Here the CDR3 DNA reads TGTGCCAGCAGTGAAAATAGCGTGGGCAGGCTAGGCAATCAGCCCCAGCATTTT.